Only a few counts were recorded for the clone carrying this T cell receptor (beta chain). The antigen is undetermined. Expressed TCRB transcripts were sequenced because the entire RNA isolate underwent reverse transcription. Sequencing was performed with immunoSEQ multiplex PCR; in TCRdb, only in-frame clones are kept and a portion is missing. Here the sample spans about 240,000 clones, around 13% being singletons. The source of the sample is a study of beta chain features in type 1 diabetes. Across the whole study: Examined across all samples were almost 110 million sorted cells.

The V gene end was trimmed by 5 bases and the J gene end by 5 bases; junction bases not matched to a gene: 8. This CDR3 region has 15 residues. Germline values: CDR1 SGHAT, CDR2 FQNNGV. Study-level points and caveats: In every one of the four CD4+ subsets, TCRB CDR3s were moderately but significantly shorter in Type 1 diabetes patients.

The receptor comes from a man younger than 45 with type 1 diabetes. The sequencing input was naive CD4+ T cells from blood. The chain employs TRBV11-2 and TRBJ2-5, with 10 bases aligning to TRBD1. The CDR3 DNA reads TGTGCCAGCAGCGACAGGGGGCGGATAGAGGAGACCCAGTACTTC. This codes for CASSDRGRIEETQYF.